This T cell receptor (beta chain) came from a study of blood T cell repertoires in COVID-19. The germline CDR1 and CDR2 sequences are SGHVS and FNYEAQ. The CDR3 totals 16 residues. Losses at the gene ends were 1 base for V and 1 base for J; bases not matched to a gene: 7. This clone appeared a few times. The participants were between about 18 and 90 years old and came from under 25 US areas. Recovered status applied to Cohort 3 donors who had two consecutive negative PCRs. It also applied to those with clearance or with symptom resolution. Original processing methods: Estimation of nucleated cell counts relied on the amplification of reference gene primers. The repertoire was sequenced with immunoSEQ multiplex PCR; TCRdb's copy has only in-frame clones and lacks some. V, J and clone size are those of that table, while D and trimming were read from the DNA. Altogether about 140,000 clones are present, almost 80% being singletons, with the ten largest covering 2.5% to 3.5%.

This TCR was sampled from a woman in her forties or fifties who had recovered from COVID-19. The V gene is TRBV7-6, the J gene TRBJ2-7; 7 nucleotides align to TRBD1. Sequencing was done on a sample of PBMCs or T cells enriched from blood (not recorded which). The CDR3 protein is CASSLEDPGQSYEQYF. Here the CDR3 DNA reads TGTGCCAGCAGCTTAGAAGATCCGGGACAGTCCTACGAGCAGTACTTC.